The 4 T cell receptor beta chains in this list originate from one sample, sequenced in a study of blood T cell repertoires in COVID-19. Clones were read by immunoSEQ multiplex PCR, and TCRdb kept only the in-frame ones, dropping some. Here the sample spans approximately 230,000 clones, 86% being singletons. The sample consisted of peripheral blood. These receptors all stem from a man younger than 45 who had recovered from COVID-19.

The rearrangement links TRBV5-1 to TRBJ1-5, with TRBD1 matching 8 bases. The CDR3 length is 15 residues. After removal of 0 bases from V and 7 bases from J, the junction contained 6 bases not matched to a gene. Germline-derived CDR1 and CDR2 are SGHRS and YFSETQ. CDR3 in amino acids: CASSLAGGPEQPQHF. CDR3 nucleotide sequence: TGCGCCAGCAGCTTGGCAGGGGGCCCCGAACAGCCCCAGCATTTT.

This sequence joins TRBV28 and TRBJ1-4, with 8 nucleotides matching TRBD1. Trimming removed 4 bases from V and 7 bases from J; junction bases left unmatched: 5. Germline lookup yields CDR1 MDHEN and CDR2 SYDVKM. The CDR3 loop spans 14 amino acids. In nucleotides, the CDR3 is TGTGCCAGCAGTTCGGGACAGGCCAGTGAAAAACTGTTTTTT. Its protein is CASSSGQASEKLFF. Using reference TRBV28 and TRBJ1-4 for the parts outside the CDR3, the full variable domain is DVKVTQSSRYLVKRTGEKVFLECVQDMDHENMFWYRQDPGLGLRLIYFSYDVKMKEKGDIPEGYSVSREKKERFSLILESASTNQTSMYLCASSSGQASEKLFFGSGTQLSVL.

V is TRBV2 and J is TRBJ2-3; maybe TRBD1 (6 bases). From germline, CDR1 is SNHLY and CDR2 FYNNEI. The V gene lost 5 bases and the J gene lost 4 bases, with 13 bases spanning the gap. CDR3 length equals 14 residues. The CDR3 here is CASSLDSTPDTQYF. The CDR3 nucleotides read TGTGCCAGCAGTTTGGACAGTACCCCAGATACGCAGTATTTT.

The chain is built from TRBV13 and TRBJ1-6; the D is unclear. V lost 1 base to trimming and J lost 9 bases, with 7 bases between them. Germline V gene data show CDR1 as PRHDT and CDR2 as FYEKMQ (reference sequence). The CDR3 covers 13 residues. CDR3 DNA sequence: TGTGCCAGCAGCTTAGTAAGCGGTTCACCCCTCCACTTT. Translating gives CASSLVSGSPLHF.